This T cell receptor (beta chain) was retrieved from a study of control samples from healthy donors and cancer patients. The V gene's germline CDR1 is SNHLY and CDR2 FYNNEI. The CDR3 has 13 residues. The V end was cut by 6 bases, the J end by 6 bases, with 11 bases between. Produced via immunoSEQ multiplex PCR; TCRdb's table is partial and in-frame only. The table includes tens of thousands of clones, approximately 95% detected once. This clone was seen more than once but under ten times. This chain links TRBV2 with TRBJ2-2; TRBD2 might be the D (5 bases). Sequencing was done on a sample of blood. This TCR came from a woman under 40 in good health. CDR3 bases: TGTGCCAGCAGGGGAGCGGTCCCCGGGGAGCTGTTTTTT. Translation gives CASRGAVPGELFF.